The clone carrying this T cell receptor (beta chain) was found once. The genomic DNA of each subset was split evenly across several immunoSEQ plates. Produced via immunoSEQ multiplex PCR; TCRdb's table is partial and in-frame only. The table lists around 1.6 million clones, approximately 98% of them singletons, with roughly 0.4% in the top ten. This specimen belongs to a study of shared clonotypes between healthy human individuals. This CDR3 region has 15 residues. CDR1 and CDR2 (germline): SGDLS, YYNGEE. V was pared by 4 bases and J by 7 bases, with 6 bases of the junction left unmatched. The specimen was naive CD4+ T cells sorted from blood. Subset of the sample: CD45RA+ positively selected. The TCR was taken from a young man in good health. The gene calls are TRBV9 and TRBJ2-1; 12 positions match TRBD2. CDR3 sequence: CASSLTSGSRNEQFF. DNA for the CDR3: TGTGCCAGCAGCCTGACTAGCGGGAGCAGGAATGAGCAGTTCTTC.